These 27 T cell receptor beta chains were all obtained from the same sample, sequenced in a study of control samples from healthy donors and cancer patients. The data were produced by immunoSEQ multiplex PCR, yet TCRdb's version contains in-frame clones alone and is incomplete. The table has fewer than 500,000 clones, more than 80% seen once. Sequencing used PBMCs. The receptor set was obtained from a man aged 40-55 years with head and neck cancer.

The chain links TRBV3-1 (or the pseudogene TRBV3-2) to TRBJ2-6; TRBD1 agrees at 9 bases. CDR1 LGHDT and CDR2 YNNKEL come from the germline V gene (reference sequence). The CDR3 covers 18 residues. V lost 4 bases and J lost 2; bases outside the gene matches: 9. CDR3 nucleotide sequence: TGTGCCAGCAGCCTTTCCGACAGGGGGTATGCTGGGGCCAACGTCCTGACTTTC. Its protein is CASSLSDRGYAGANVLTF.

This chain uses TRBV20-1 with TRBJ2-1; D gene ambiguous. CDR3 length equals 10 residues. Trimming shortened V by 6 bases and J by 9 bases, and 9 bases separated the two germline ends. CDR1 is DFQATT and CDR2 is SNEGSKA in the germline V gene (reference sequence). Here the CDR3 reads CSASVPEQFF. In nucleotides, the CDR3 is TGCAGTGCGTCAGTACCTGAGCAGTTCTTC.

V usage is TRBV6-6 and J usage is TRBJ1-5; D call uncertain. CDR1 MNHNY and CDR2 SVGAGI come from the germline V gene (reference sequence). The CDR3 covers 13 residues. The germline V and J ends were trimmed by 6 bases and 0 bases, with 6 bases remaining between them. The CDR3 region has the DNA TGTGCCAGCAGCTCGGATAGCAATCAGCCCCAGCATTTT. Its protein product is CASSSDSNQPQHF.

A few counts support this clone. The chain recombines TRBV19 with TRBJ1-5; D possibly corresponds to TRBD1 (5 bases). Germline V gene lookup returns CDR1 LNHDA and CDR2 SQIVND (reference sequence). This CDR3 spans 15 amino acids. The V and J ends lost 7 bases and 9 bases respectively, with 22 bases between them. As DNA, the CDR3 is TGTGCCAGTACCTCCTCCGGGACGGGAATGGGGCCCCAGCATTTT. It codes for CASTSSGTGMGPQHF.

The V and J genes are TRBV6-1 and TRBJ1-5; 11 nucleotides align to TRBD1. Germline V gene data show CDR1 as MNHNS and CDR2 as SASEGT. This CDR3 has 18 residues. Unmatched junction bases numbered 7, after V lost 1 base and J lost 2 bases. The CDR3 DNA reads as TGTGCCAGCAGTGAAGTAGGACAGGGGGCTTCGGGCAATCAGCCCCAGCATTTT. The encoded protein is CASSEVGQGASGNQPQHF.

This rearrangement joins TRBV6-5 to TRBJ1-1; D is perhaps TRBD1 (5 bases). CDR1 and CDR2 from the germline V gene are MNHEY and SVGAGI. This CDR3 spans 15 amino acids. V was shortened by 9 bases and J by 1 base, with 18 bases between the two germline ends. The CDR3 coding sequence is TGTGCCAGTAAGTCGGGGGTGATGGGGAACACTGAAGCTTTCTTT. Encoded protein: CASKSGVMGNTEAFF.

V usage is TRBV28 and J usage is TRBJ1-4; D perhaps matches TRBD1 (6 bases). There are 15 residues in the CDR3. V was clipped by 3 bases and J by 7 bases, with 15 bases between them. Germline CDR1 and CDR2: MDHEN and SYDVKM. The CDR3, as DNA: TGTGCCAGCAGTTTGTTACCACAGGGAGCTGAAAAACTGTTTTTT. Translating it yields CASSLLPQGAEKLFF.

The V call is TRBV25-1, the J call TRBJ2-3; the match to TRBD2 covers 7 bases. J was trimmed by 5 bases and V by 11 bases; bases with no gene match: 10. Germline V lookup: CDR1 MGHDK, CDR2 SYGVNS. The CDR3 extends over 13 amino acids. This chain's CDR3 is CAVRLAGIDTQYF. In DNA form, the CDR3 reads TGTGCCGTCCGACTAGCCGGGATAGATACGCAGTATTTT. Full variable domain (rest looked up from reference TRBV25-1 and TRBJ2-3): EADIYQTPRYLVIGTGKKITLECSQTMGHDKMYWYQQDPGMELHLIHYSYGVNSTEKGDLSSESTVSRIRTEHFPLTLESARPSHTSQYLCAVRLAGIDTQYFGPGTRLTVL.

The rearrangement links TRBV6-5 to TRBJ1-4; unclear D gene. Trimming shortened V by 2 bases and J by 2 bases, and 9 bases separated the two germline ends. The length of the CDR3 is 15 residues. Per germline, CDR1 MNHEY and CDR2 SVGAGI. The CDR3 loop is CASSYNRETNEKLFF. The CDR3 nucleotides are TGTGCCAGCAGTTACAACCGGGAGACTAATGAAAAACTGTTTTTT.

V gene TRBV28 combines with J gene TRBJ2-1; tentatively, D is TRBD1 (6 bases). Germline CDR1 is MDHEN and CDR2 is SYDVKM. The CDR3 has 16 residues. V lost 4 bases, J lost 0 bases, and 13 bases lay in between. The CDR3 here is CASSSLQGISYNEQFF. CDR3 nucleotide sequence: TGTGCCAGCAGTTCCCTACAGGGAATCTCCTACAATGAGCAGTTCTTC.

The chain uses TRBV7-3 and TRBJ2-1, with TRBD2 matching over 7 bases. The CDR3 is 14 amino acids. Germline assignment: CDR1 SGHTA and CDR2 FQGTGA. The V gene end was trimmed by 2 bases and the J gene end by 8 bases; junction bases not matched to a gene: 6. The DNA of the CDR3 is TGTGCCAGCAGCTTAGGGACTACGGGCGATGAGCAGTTCTTC. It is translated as CASSLGTTGDEQFF.

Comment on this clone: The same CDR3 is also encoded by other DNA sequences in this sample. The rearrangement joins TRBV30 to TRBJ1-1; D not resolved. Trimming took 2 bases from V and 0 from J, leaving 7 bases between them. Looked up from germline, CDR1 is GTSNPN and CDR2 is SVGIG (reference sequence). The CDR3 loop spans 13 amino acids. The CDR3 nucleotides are TGTGCCTGGAGTCTAGGGTTGAACACTGAAGCTTTCTTT. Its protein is CAWSLGLNTEAFF.

In DNA form, the CDR3 reads TGTGCCATCAGTGAGCCCCGATGGGGGCGAGACGAGCAGTACTTC. This translates into CAISEPRWGRDEQYF. V gene TRBV10-3 combines with J gene TRBJ2-7, with D perhaps TRBD1 (6 bases). The V end lost 2 bases, the J end lost 5 bases, and 16 bases lay between the germline ends. This CDR3 has 15 amino acids. Germline V gene data show CDR1 as ENHRY and CDR2 as SYGVKD.

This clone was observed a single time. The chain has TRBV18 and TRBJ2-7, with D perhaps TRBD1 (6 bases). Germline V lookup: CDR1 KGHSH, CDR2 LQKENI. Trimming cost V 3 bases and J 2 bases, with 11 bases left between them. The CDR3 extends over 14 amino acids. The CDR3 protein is CASSPRGQPYEQYF. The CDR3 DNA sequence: TGTGCCAGCTCACCTCGAGGACAGCCCTACGAGCAGTACTTC.

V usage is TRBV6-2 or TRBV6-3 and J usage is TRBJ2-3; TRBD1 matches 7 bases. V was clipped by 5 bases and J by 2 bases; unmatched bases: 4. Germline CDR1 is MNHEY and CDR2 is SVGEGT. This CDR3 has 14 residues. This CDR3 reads CASSRQGVTDTQYF. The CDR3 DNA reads TGTGCCAGCAGTCGACAGGGAGTCACAGATACGCAGTATTTT.

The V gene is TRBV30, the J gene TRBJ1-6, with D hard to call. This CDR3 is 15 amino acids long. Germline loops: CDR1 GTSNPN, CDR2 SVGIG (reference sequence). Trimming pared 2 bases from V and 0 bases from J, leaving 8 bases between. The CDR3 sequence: CAWSSRSSYNSPLHF. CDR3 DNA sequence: TGTGCCTGGAGTTCCAGAAGCTCCTATAATTCACCCCTCCACTTT.

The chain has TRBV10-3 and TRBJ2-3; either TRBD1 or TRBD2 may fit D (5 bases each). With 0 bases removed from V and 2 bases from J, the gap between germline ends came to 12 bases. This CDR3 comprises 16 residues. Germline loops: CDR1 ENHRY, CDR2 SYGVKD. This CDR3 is CAISESDSGATDTQYF. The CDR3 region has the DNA TGTGCCATCAGTGAGTCGGACTCCGGGGCCACAGATACGCAGTATTTT.

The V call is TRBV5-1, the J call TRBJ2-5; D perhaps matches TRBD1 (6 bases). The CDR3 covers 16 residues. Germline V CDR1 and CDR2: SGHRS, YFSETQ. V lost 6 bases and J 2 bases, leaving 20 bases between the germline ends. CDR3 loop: CASNHNGQSLQETQYF. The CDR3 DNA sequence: TGCGCCAGCAACCACAACGGACAGAGCTTACAAGAGACCCAGTACTTC.

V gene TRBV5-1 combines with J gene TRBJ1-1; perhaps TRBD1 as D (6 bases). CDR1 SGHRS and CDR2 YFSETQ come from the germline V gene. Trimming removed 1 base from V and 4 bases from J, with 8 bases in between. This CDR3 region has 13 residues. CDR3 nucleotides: TGCGCCAGCAGCTTGAGGGGGGGCACTGAAGCTTTCTTT. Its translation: CASSLRGGTEAFF.

Here the CDR3 DNA reads TGTGCCAGCAGTGAATGGGATGAGCAGTTCTTC. Translation: CASSEWDEQFF. The chain has TRBV25-1 and TRBJ2-1; unclear D gene. Germline CDR1 MGHDK, CDR2 SYGVNS. The V end lost 1 base, the J end lost 8 bases, and 3 bases lay between the germline ends. CDR3 length: 11 amino acids.

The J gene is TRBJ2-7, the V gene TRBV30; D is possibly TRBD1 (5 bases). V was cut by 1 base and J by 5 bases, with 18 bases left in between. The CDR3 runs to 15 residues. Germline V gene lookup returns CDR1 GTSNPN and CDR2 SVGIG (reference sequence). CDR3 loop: CAWSATEGAVDEQYF. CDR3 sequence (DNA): TGTGCCTGGAGTGCTACAGAAGGGGCGGTCGACGAGCAGTACTTC.

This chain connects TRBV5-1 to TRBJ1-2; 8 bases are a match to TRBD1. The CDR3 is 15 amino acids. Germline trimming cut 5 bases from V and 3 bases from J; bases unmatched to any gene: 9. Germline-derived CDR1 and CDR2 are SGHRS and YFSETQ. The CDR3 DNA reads TGCGCCAGCAGTCTTCAGGGGGCCTCGGACTATGGCTACACCTTC. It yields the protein CASSLQGASDYGYTF.

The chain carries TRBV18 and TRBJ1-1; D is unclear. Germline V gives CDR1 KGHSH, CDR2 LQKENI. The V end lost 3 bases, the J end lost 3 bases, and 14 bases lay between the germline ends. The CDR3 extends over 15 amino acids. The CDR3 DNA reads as TGTGCCAGCTCACCCTTTTGGTCCTCAGACACTGAAGCTTTCTTT. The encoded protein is CASSPFWSSDTEAFF.

In nucleotides, the CDR3 is TGCGCCAGCAGCGAGGGACAGGGGGTCCACTACAATTCACCCCTCCACTTT. This codes for CASSEGQGVHYNSPLHF. The chain links TRBV5-1 to TRBJ1-6, with 11 positions matching TRBD1. Germline V lookup: CDR1 SGHRS, CDR2 YFSETQ. This CDR3 has 17 residues. J lost 7 bases, V lost 4 bases, and 10 bases had no gene match.

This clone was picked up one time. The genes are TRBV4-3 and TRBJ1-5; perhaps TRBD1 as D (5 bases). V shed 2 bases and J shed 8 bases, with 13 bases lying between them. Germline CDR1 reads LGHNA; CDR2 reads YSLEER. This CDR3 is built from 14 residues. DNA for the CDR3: TGCGCCAGCAGCCAACGGACATCCGAGGAGCCCCAGCATTTT. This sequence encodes CASSQRTSEEPQHF.

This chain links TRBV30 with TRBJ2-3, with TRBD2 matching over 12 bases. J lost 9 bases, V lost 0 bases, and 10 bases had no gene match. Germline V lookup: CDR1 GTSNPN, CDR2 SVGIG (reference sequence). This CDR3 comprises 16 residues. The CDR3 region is CAWSVSGLAGRGTQYF. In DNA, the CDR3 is TGTGCCTGGAGTGTCTCAGGACTAGCGGGAAGGGGAACGCAGTATTTT.

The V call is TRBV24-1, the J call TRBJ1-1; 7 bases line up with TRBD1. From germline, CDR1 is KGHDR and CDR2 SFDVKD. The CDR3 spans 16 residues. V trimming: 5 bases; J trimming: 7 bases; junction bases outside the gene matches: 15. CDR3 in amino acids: CATSAPDRSNLGEAFF. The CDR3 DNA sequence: TGTGCCACCAGTGCCCCGGACAGGTCGAACCTTGGTGAAGCTTTCTTT.